One sample yielded the 26 T cell receptor beta chains listed below, sequenced in a study of CXCR3-negative and CXCR3-positive naive CD8 T cells. UMI-labeled 5' RACE yielded the TRB cDNA libraries. After re-calling the 5' RACE reads, TCRdb lists one entry per CDR3 protein, DNA absent. In all, the sample yields about 41,000 distinct CDR3 sequences. The sequencing input was naive CXCR3- CD8+ T cells from blood. Stated subset: CD45RO-CCR7+CD27+CD95- naive CD8+ T cells lacking CXCR3 (TNR3-). Every receptor here comes from a human donor in good health. Some clones in this sample may be carry-over from other donors' samples.

The chain carries TRBV20-1 and TRBJ2-7; TCRdb calls TRBD2, which cannot be checked without DNA. The germline CDR1 and CDR2 sequences are DFQATT and SNEGSKA (reference sequence). This CDR3 has 15 amino acids. The chain's CDR3 is CSAPAASGVTYEQYF.

The rearrangement joins TRBV29-1 to TRBJ2-3; the TCRdb D gene call, TRBD1, has no DNA to confirm it. Germline-derived CDR1 and CDR2 are SQVTM and ANQGSEA. CDR3 length: 14 residues. CDR3 protein: CSVGGGQGTDTQYF.

The chain employs TRBV11-2 and TRBJ2-7. Germline CDR1 SGHAT, CDR2 FQNNGV. This CDR3 contains 13 residues. This CDR3 reads CASSLGGSYEQYF.

The genes are TRBV7-9 and TRBJ2-7; TCRdb's D gene call, TRBD1, goes unchecked for lack of DNA. Germline V gene lookup returns CDR1 SEHNR and CDR2 FQNEAQ (reference sequence). CDR3 length: 15 residues. The CDR3 reads CASSSPGDVRGEQYF. The full variable domain, completed using reference TRBV7-9 and TRBJ2-7, is DTGVSQNPRHKITKRGQNVTFRCDPISEHNRLYWYRQTLGQGPEFLTYFQNEAQLEKSRLLSDRFSAERPKGSFSTLEIQRTEQGDSAMYLCASSSPGDVRGEQYFGPGTRLTVT.

The genes are TRBV5-1 and TRBJ2-7. The CDR3 has 11 residues. Germline V gene lookup returns CDR1 SGHRS and CDR2 YFSETQ. The CDR3 region is CASRWVNEQYF.

The chain combines TRBV29-1 with TRBJ2-7; TCRdb picks TRBD1, but there is no DNA to check that call. There are 14 residues in the CDR3. Germline V gene data show CDR1 as SQVTM and CDR2 as ANQGSEA. This chain's CDR3 is CSVRPGQSSYEQYF.

V gene TRBV2 combines with J gene TRBJ2-7; the TRBD1 assignment by TCRdb is unverifiable without DNA. Germline-derived CDR1 and CDR2 are SNHLY and FYNNEI. The CDR3 sequence is 14 residues long. The CDR3: CASRGAGQTYEQYF.

The genes are TRBV3-1 and TRBJ2-1; TCRdb calls TRBD2, which cannot be checked without DNA. Germline-derived CDR1 and CDR2 are LGHDT and YNNKEL (reference sequence). This CDR3 is 16 amino acids long. The CDR3 loop is CASSPVTSGGYNEQFF.

The V and J genes are TRBV4-1 and TRBJ1-5. This CDR3 has 13 amino acids. The germline CDR1 and CDR2 sequences are MGHRA and YSYEKL. CDR3 sequence reads: CASSQDWGQPQHF.

This chain joins TRBV28 and TRBJ2-7; TCRdb's assignment of TRBD2 cannot be checked, as there is no DNA. This CDR3 has 11 amino acids. Germline lookup yields CDR1 MDHEN and CDR2 SYDVKM. CDR3 in amino acids: CASGPIYEQYF. Full variable domain (rest looked up from reference TRBV28 and TRBJ2-7): DVKVTQSSRYLVKRTGEKVFLECVQDMDHENMFWYRQDPGLGLRLIYFSYDVKMKEKGDIPEGYSVSREKKERFSLILESASTNQTSMYLCASGPIYEQYFGPGTRLTVT.

The chain combines TRBV6-5 with TRBJ2-3; no DNA is available, so the TRBD1 call from TCRdb remains unchecked. The CDR3 extends over 16 amino acids. Germline V gene data show CDR1 as MNHEY and CDR2 as SVGAGI. The CDR3 sequence is CASGQGTLRRTDTQYF.

V is TRBV29-1 and J is TRBJ2-7; with no DNA, the TCRdb D assignment of TRBD1 cannot be verified. This CDR3 region has 13 residues. Germline V gene data show CDR1 as SQVTM and CDR2 as ANQGSEA. CDR3 residues: CSVVPGQGYEQYF.

The CDR3 here is CSARDRWGPYNEQFF. This chain connects TRBV20-1 to TRBJ2-1; the TCRdb call, TRBD1, lacks DNA for checking. CDR1 DFQATT and CDR2 SNEGSKA come from the germline V gene (reference sequence). The length of the CDR3 is 15 residues.

The chain has TRBV19 and TRBJ2-7; TCRdb's D call of TRBD1 is untestable without DNA. Looked up from germline, CDR1 is LNHDA and CDR2 is SQIVND (reference sequence). The CDR3 is 14 residues long. The CDR3 here is CASSPGTGGYEQYF.

The V and J genes are TRBV7-9 and TRBJ2-7; TCRdb outputs TRBD2, but without DNA this stays unchecked. The CDR3 contains 17 residues. Germline values: CDR1 SEHNR, CDR2 FQNEAQ (reference sequence). CDR3 residues: CASSSREGGKISYEQYF.

The chain employs TRBV6-4 and TRBJ2-3; checking the TCRdb D call of TRBD1 is not possible without DNA. The CDR3 sequence is 15 residues long. Germline assignment: CDR1 MRHNA and CDR2 SNTAGT. CDR3 residues: CASSAGTGGADTQYF.

The V gene is TRBV7-9, the J gene TRBJ1-1; TCRdb picks TRBD1, but there is no DNA to check that call. Per germline, CDR1 SEHNR and CDR2 FQNEAQ (reference sequence). The CDR3 consists of 12 residues. CDR3 sequence: CASSPGGVEAFF.

CDR3 residues: CASSETDGGYEQYF. The rearrangement joins TRBV7-2 to TRBJ2-7. Germline-derived CDR1 and CDR2 are SGHTA and FQGNSA. The CDR3 loop spans 14 amino acids.

The chain joins TRBV5-6 to TRBJ2-3. Germline CDR1 reads SGHDT; CDR2 reads YYEEEE. CDR3 length: 12 amino acids. This CDR3 is CASSSGGDTQYF.

This rearrangement joins TRBV5-1 to TRBJ1-2; without DNA, the TCRdb call of TRBD1 cannot be checked. Germline V gives CDR1 SGHRS, CDR2 YFSETQ. The CDR3 has 16 residues. CDR3: CASSSPQGSLDYGYTF. Filled out from reference TRBV5-1 and TRBJ1-2, the complete variable domain reads KAGVTQTPRYLIKTRGQQVTLSCSPISGHRSVSWYQQTPGQGLQFLFEYFSETQRNKGNFPGRFSGRQFSNSRSEMNVSTLELGDSALYLCASSSPQGSLDYGYTFGSGTRLTVV.

The chain joins TRBV7-8 to TRBJ2-7; absent DNA, TCRdb's TRBD1 call cannot be checked. The germline CDR1 and CDR2 sequences are SGHVS and FQNEAQ. This CDR3 has 15 residues. The CDR3 protein is CASSIEIGPPYEQYF. Full variable domain (outside the CDR3, taken from reference TRBV7-8 and TRBJ2-7): GAGVSQSPRYKVAKRGQDVALRCDPISGHVSLFWYQQALGQGPEFLTYFQNEAQLDKSGLPSDRFFAERPEGSVSTLKIQRTQQEDSAVYLCASSIEIGPPYEQYFGPGTRLTVT.

The chain joins TRBV2 to TRBJ2-1. Germline lookup yields CDR1 SNHLY and CDR2 FYNNEI. The CDR3 contains 12 residues. CDR3 sequence reads: CASTISSHEQFF.

The chain recombines TRBV29-1 with TRBJ2-7; TCRdb gives TRBD2 as the D gene, but with no DNA this cannot be confirmed. This CDR3 has 14 amino acids. Germline CDR1 reads SQVTM; CDR2 reads ANQGSEA. CDR3 loop: CSVQQPGLYYEQYF.

The rearrangement uses TRBV7-9 and TRBJ2-2; TCRdb calls TRBD1, which cannot be checked without DNA. There are 17 residues in the CDR3. Germline-derived CDR1 and CDR2 are SEHNR and FQNEAQ (reference sequence). The CDR3: CASSFGGQLNLIGELFF.

This chain joins TRBV7-6 and TRBJ1-1; the D call of TRBD1 rests on TCRdb alone, since no DNA is present to check it. The CDR3 spans 13 residues. CDR1 SGHVS and CDR2 FNYEAQ come from the germline V gene. The CDR3 sequence: CASSLAEGREAFF.

V and J are TRBV27 and TRBJ2-1; lacking DNA, the TRBD1 call made by TCRdb goes unchecked. This CDR3 region has 13 residues. CDR1 and CDR2 from the germline V gene are MNHEY and SMNVEV (reference sequence). The CDR3 is CASSLSGGNEQFF.